A single sample is the source of the 23 T cell receptor beta chains below, sequenced in a study of vaccination effects on CD4 cells after COVID-19. Using immunoSEQ multiplex PCR, the repertoire was profiled, and TCRdb retains in-frame clones only, with some absent. The table shows tens of thousands of clones, with around 67% occurring only once. Their cognate antigens are unknown. ViraFEST expansion of antigen-specific CD4+ T cells with viral peptide pools preceded sequencing. After less than 11 days in culture, the CD4+ T cells were isolated. Vaccinated participants had no history of SARS-CoV-2 infection and tested negative for nucleocapsid antibodies. Source: CD4+ T cells from PBMCs cultured with SARS-CoV-2 spike peptides, taken before COVID-19 vaccination. The receptor source for this set is a human donor who received a COVID-19 vaccine.

The chain employs TRBV3-1 (or the pseudogene TRBV3-2) and TRBJ1-2; 9 nucleotides line up with TRBD1. Germline CDR1 LGHDT, CDR2 YNNKEL (reference sequence). The CDR3 covers 15 residues. Trimming removed 1 base from V and 4 bases from J; junction bases left unmatched: 4. This chain's CDR3 is CASSQGTGAAYGYTF. CDR3 in DNA: TGTGCCAGCAGCCAAGGGACAGGGGCGGCCTATGGCTACACCTTC.

This clone was seen only a few times. The chain has TRBV28 and TRBJ1-5; D may be TRBD1 (5 bases). This CDR3 has 12 residues. The germline V gene encodes CDR1 MDHEN and CDR2 SYDVKM. The ends were cut back, 6 bases at V and 5 bases at J, with 8 bases in the middle. DNA for the CDR3: TGTGCCAGCAGCCAGGGATATCAGCCCCAGCATTTT. It translates to CASSQGYQPQHF. Using reference TRBV28 and TRBJ1-5 for the parts outside the CDR3, the full variable domain is DVKVTQSSRYLVKRTGEKVFLECVQDMDHENMFWYRQDPGLGLRLIYFSYDVKMKEKGDIPEGYSVSREKKERFSLILESASTNQTSMYLCASSQGYQPQHFGDGTRLSIL.

The rearrangement joins TRBV5-4 to TRBJ2-7; 10 nucleotides line up with TRBD1. The V gene's germline CDR1 is SGHNT and CDR2 YYREEE (reference sequence). The CDR3 length is 15 residues. With 3 bases clipped from V and 2 bases from J, the junction kept 5 bases outside the gene matches. The CDR3 is CASSSPGQGAYEQYF. The CDR3 DNA reads TGTGCCAGCAGCTCCCCCGGACAGGGGGCCTACGAGCAGTACTTC. The whole variable domain, remainder taken from reference TRBV5-4 and TRBJ2-7, is ETGVTQSPTHLIKTRGQQVTLRCSSQSGHNTVSWYQQALGQGPQFIFQYYREEENGRGNFPPRFSGLQFPNYSSELNVNALELDDSALYLCASSSPGQGAYEQYFGPGTRLTVT.

The gene calls are TRBV6-5 and TRBJ1-3; D remains unclear. The CDR3 is made up of 15 amino acids. Trimming took off 3 bases at V and 0 bases at J, with 9 bases between the two ends. The germline CDR1 and CDR2 sequences are MNHEY and SVGAGI. The CDR3 DNA follows: TGTGCCAGCAGTTATAGGCGCTTCTCTGGAAACACCATATATTTT. Encoded protein: CASSYRRFSGNTIYF.

The chain is built from TRBV24-1 and TRBJ1-4; TRBD1 aligns across 8 bases. CDR3 size: 17 residues. Germline V lookup: CDR1 KGHDR, CDR2 SFDVKD. V shed 2 bases and J 4 bases; nucleotides not matched to a gene: 8. The CDR3 bases are TGTGCCACCAGTGATTCTACGGACAGGGCTGGTAATGAAAAACTGTTTTTT. It encodes CATSDSTDRAGNEKLFF.

The chain employs TRBV29-1 and TRBJ1-1; D gene uncertain. From germline, CDR1 is SQVTM and CDR2 ANQGSEA. Trimming pared 7 bases from V and 1 base from J, leaving 4 bases between. The CDR3 sequence is 10 residues long. CDR3 loop: CSGENTEAFF. CDR3 in DNA: TGCAGCGGGGAGAACACTGAAGCTTTCTTT. Full variable domain (missing parts from reference TRBV29-1 and TRBJ1-1): SAVISQKPSRDICQRGTSLTIQCQVDSQVTMMFWYRQQPGQSLTLIATANQGSEATYESGFVIDKFPISRPNLTFSTLTVSNMSPEDSSIYLCSGENTEAFFGQGTRLTVV.

This sequence joins TRBV13 and TRBJ1-4; weak D call: TRBD1 (6 bases). From germline, CDR1 is PRHDT and CDR2 FYEKMQ (reference sequence). The V gene lost 8 bases and the J gene lost 8 bases, with 24 bases spanning the gap. The length of the CDR3 is 16 residues. CDR3 DNA sequence: TGTGCCAGCTCCCCACCTCGGGAGGGGGTAGGCGAAAAACTGTTTTTT. Translating gives CASSPPREGVGEKLFF.

This clone has a handful of counts. At one end the junction does not follow the germline gene, possibly because of a read error. V usage is TRBV2 and J usage is TRBJ2-7; D may correspond to TRBD1 or TRBD2 (7 bases each). The CDR3 runs 11 residues. Germline-derived CDR1 and CDR2 are SNHLY and FYNNEI. CDR3 bases: TGTGCCAGCACGCGGGAGACAGGGAAGAATTTC. Its protein product is CASTRETGKNF.

This sequence joins TRBV5-5 and TRBJ2-7; 7 bases map to TRBD1. After removal of 5 bases from V and 4 bases from J, the junction contained 9 bases not matched to a gene. Per germline, CDR1 SGHKS and CDR2 YYEKEE (reference sequence). This CDR3 has 14 residues. CDR3 amino acids: CASSFRDRGYEQYF. CDR3 DNA sequence: TGTGCCAGCAGTTTCCGGGACAGAGGATACGAGCAGTACTTC.

This clone was seen a single time. The chain recombines TRBV19 with TRBJ1-1; D might be TRBD1 (6 bases). The CDR3 extends over 14 amino acids. V lost 5 bases to trimming and J lost 6 bases, with 16 bases between them. Germline V CDR1 and CDR2: LNHDA, SQIVND (reference sequence). The CDR3 protein is CASSEQGRGAEAFF. The CDR3, as DNA: TGTGCCAGTAGTGAACAGGGAAGAGGTGCTGAAGCTTTCTTT.

The rearrangement joins TRBV7-9 to TRBJ1-5, with a tentative D call TRBD1 (5 bases). In germline, CDR1 is SEHNR, CDR2 FQNEAQ (reference sequence). The CDR3 consists of 15 residues. V lost 5 bases to trimming and J lost 6 bases, with 17 bases between them. CDR3 bases: TGTGCCAGCAGCCGAAGCGACCATGGGGGTCAGCCCCAGCATTTT. Protein product: CASSRSDHGGQPQHF.

This sequence joins TRBV10-2 and TRBJ2-7; D is uncertain. Germline loops: CDR1 WSHSY, CDR2 SAAADI. Trimming took 3 bases from V and 2 from J, leaving 11 bases between them. The CDR3 is 14 amino acids. The CDR3 region is CASSEGGSTYEQYF. The CDR3 bases are TGCGCCAGCAGTGAAGGCGGAAGTACCTACGAGCAGTACTTC.

V usage is TRBV29-1 and J usage is TRBJ1-1, with D tentatively TRBD1 (5 bases). The germline V and J ends were trimmed by 4 bases and 7 bases, with 16 bases remaining between them. The germline CDR1 and CDR2 sequences are SQVTM and ANQGSEA. The CDR3 covers 13 residues. CDR3 DNA: TGCAGCGTTGTTCCCCACTCGGGGGGTGAAGCTTTCTTT. Translation gives CSVVPHSGGEAFF.

The CDR3 DNA reads as TGTGCCAGCAGGACAGGGGGTTCCAGACCTCTAGGATATGGCTACACCTTC. It encodes CASRTGGSRPLGYGYTF. This chain links TRBV7-2 with TRBJ1-2, with TRBD1 identical over 9 bases. This CDR3 is 17 amino acids long. V trimming: 6 bases; J trimming: 5 bases; junction bases outside the gene matches: 16. The germline V gene encodes CDR1 SGHTA and CDR2 FQGNSA.

The rearrangement links TRBV11-2 to TRBJ2-1; the D gene is possibly TRBD2 (6 bases). The CDR3 spans 18 residues. Trimming removed 10 bases at V and 6 bases at J, with 31 bases between. Germline V lookup: CDR1 SGHAT, CDR2 FQNNGV. CDR3 sequence reads: CATSIVGLRDSRSNEQFF. The CDR3 DNA reads as TGTGCCACCTCCATAGTCGGACTACGCGATAGTCGGAGCAATGAGCAGTTCTTC.

This chain connects TRBV11-2 to TRBJ2-7, with D maybe TRBD2 (5 bases). Germline CDR1 is SGHAT and CDR2 is FQNNGV. The CDR3 covers 13 residues. Trimming stripped 1 base from V and 1 base from J, with 5 bases between. In nucleotides, the CDR3 is TGTGCCAGCAGCTTAGGGACTTCCTACGAGCAGTACTTC. This codes for CASSLGTSYEQYF.

This clone was recorded only once. This chain connects TRBV3-1 (or the pseudogene TRBV3-2) to TRBJ2-1; D perhaps matches TRBD2 (5 bases). CDR3 length equals 14 residues. V was shortened by 1 base and J by 5 bases, with 9 bases between the two germline ends. Per germline, CDR1 LGHDT and CDR2 YNNKEL (reference sequence). The CDR3 DNA reads as TGTGCCAGCAGCCAAGTTCCAGCGGACAATGAGCAGTTCTTC. Translated, it gives CASSQVPADNEQFF.

This clone was seen more than once but under ten times. This chain connects TRBV12-5 to TRBJ1-1, with TRBD1 matching over 8 bases. The V gene end was trimmed by 6 bases and the J gene end by 1 base; junction bases not matched to a gene: 4. CDR1 LGHNT and CDR2 FRNRAP come from the germline V gene. This CDR3 contains 14 residues. The CDR3 DNA follows: TGTGCTAGTGGAAGACAGGGGCCGAACACTGAAGCTTTCTTT. Translating it yields CASGRQGPNTEAFF.

V is TRBV5-1 and J is TRBJ2-2; tentatively, D is TRBD1 (6 bases). The CDR3 has 14 residues. Trimming took off 4 bases at V and 6 bases at J, with 13 bases between the two ends. The germline gives CDR1 SGHRS, CDR2 YFSETQ. The CDR3 nucleotides are TGCGCCAGCAGCCGAGGGACAAGCCCCGGGGAGCTGTTTTTT. Residues: CASSRGTSPGELFF. Looking up the rest from reference TRBV5-1 and TRBJ2-2 gives the full variable domain: KAGVTQTPRYLIKTRGQQVTLSCSPISGHRSVSWYQQTPGQGLQFLFEYFSETQRNKGNFPGRFSGRQFSNSRSEMNVSTLELGDSALYLCASSRGTSPGELFFGEGSRLTVL.

The chain recombines TRBV3-1 (or the pseudogene TRBV3-2) with TRBJ2-4, with 9 bases fitting TRBD1. V gave up 4 bases and J gave up 2 bases; unmatched junction bases: 3. The germline CDR1 and CDR2 sequences are LGHDT and YNNKEL (reference sequence). The CDR3 has 15 amino acids. The CDR3 DNA follows: TGTGCCAGCAGCCCTGGGACAGGGACCAAAAACATTCAGTACTTC. It codes for CASSPGTGTKNIQYF.

The gene calls are TRBV30 and TRBJ2-3; 8 bases align to TRBD2. Looked up from germline, CDR1 is GTSNPN and CDR2 is SVGIG (reference sequence). J gave up 5 bases and V 0 bases, and 10 bases lay outside the gene matches. This CDR3 has 16 amino acids. CDR3 region: CAWSVGVSGAGDTQYF. The CDR3 DNA is TGTGCCTGGAGTGTAGGGGTTAGCGGGGCCGGAGATACGCAGTATTTT. The full variable domain, completed using reference TRBV30 and TRBJ2-3, is SQTIHQWPATLVQPVGSPLSLECTVEGTSNPNLYWYRQAAGRGLQLLFYSVGIGQISSEVPQNLSASRPQDRQFILSSKKLLLSDSGFYLCAWSVGVSGAGDTQYFGPGTRLTVL.

A single count supports this clone. The chain employs TRBV7-9 and TRBJ2-6; D gene ambiguous. The germline CDR1 and CDR2 sequences are SEHNR and FQNEAQ (reference sequence). V was pared by 6 bases and J by 9 bases, with 12 bases between. This CDR3 is built from 13 residues. CDR3 sequence: CASSRVPINVLTF. CDR3 bases: TGTGCCAGCAGTAGAGTCCCGATCAACGTCCTGACTTTC.

This chain joins TRBV7-9 and TRBJ1-2, with a possible D match to TRBD1 (5 bases). The V end lost 1 base, the J end lost 4 bases, and 10 bases lay between the germline ends. Germline assignment: CDR1 SEHNR and CDR2 FQNEAQ (reference sequence). The CDR3 sequence is 14 residues long. As DNA, the CDR3 is TGTGCCAGCAGCTTAGGGGGCGGCTTCTATGGCTACACCTTC. Protein product: CASSLGGGFYGYTF.